This entry lists 14 T cell receptor beta chains sequenced from one sample in a study of long-term antiretroviral therapy in people with HIV. At survey level, the immunoSEQ assay was run in its v3.0 version. Data came from immunoSEQ multiplex PCR; TCRdb stores just in-frame clones and leaves some out. The table includes 30,000 to 40,000 clones, approximately 83% detected once. Sequencing used unsorted PBMCs, obtained 0.4 years before starting antiretroviral therapy. The source is a man aged 18-30 years with HIV.

The chain couples TRBV5-1 to TRBJ2-5, with 13 positions matching TRBD2. This CDR3 region has 16 residues. Trimming at V came to 4 bases and at J to 4 bases, leaving 7 bases not matched to a gene. Germline V gene sequence: CDR1 SGHRS, CDR2 YFSETQ. In DNA, the CDR3 is TGCGCCAGCAGCGGCCGGACTAGCGGGAGCGGAGAGACCCAGTACTTC. Its protein is CASSGRTSGSGETQYF.

A few counts support this clone. The CDR3 region has the DNA TGTGCGATTGGACGGGATGGCTACACCTTC. Its translation is CAIGRDGYTF. The genes are TRBV6-6 and TRBJ1-2; D ambiguous. This CDR3 region has 10 residues. Per germline, CDR1 MNHNY and CDR2 SVGAGI (reference sequence).

The chain recombines TRBV9 with TRBJ2-3; 10 bases fit TRBD2. This CDR3 region has 16 residues. Losses at the gene ends were 3 bases for V and 2 bases for J; bases not matched to a gene: 6. The germline CDR1 and CDR2 sequences are SGDLS and YYNGEE. The CDR3: CASSASLAGDTDTQYF. Written as DNA, the CDR3 is TGTGCCAGCAGCGCCTCGCTAGCGGGGGACACAGATACGCAGTATTTT.

The gene calls are TRBV6-5 and TRBJ1-2; no clear D gene. Germline assignment: CDR1 MNHEY and CDR2 SVGAGI. The CDR3 loop spans 12 amino acids. Between the trimmed V and J ends, which lost 5 bases and 6 bases, there was a span of 10 bases. CDR3 coding DNA: TGTGCCAGCAGTCAATTCCAGGATGGCTACACCTTC. This gives the protein CASSQFQDGYTF.

This clone was counted a single time. The chain carries TRBV4-1 and TRBJ2-1, with 7 bases lining up with TRBD2. This CDR3 contains 17 residues. The V gene end was trimmed by 4 bases and the J gene end by 2 bases; junction bases not matched to a gene: 11. The V gene's germline CDR1 is MGHRA and CDR2 YSYEKL. The CDR3, as DNA: TGCGCCAGCAGCCTTTGGGACTATGGATACCCCTACAATGAGCAGTTCTTC. This encodes CASSLWDYGYPYNEQFF.

The chain uses TRBV5-6 and TRBJ2-5, with 9 positions matching TRBD1. From germline, CDR1 is SGHDT and CDR2 YYEEEE. V trimming: 4 bases; J trimming: 2 bases; junction bases outside the gene matches: 6. The CDR3 extends over 15 amino acids. This CDR3 is CASSPTGGWQETQYF. The DNA of the CDR3 is TGTGCCAGCAGCCCGACAGGGGGTTGGCAAGAGACCCAGTACTTC.

This rearrangement joins TRBV28 to TRBJ2-3; D perhaps matches TRBD1 (6 bases). This CDR3 has 15 residues. The V end was cut by 3 bases, the J end by 1 base, with 11 bases between. Germline CDR1 is MDHEN and CDR2 is SYDVKM. The CDR3 DNA reads as TGTGCCAGCAGTTTTAGACGGACAGGCACAGATACGCAGTATTTT. Protein sequence: CASSFRRTGTDTQYF. Combining the CDR3 with reference TRBV28 and TRBJ2-3 gives the whole variable domain DVKVTQSSRYLVKRTGEKVFLECVQDMDHENMFWYRQDPGLGLRLIYFSYDVKMKEKGDIPEGYSVSREKKERFSLILESASTNQTSMYLCASSFRRTGTDTQYFGPGTRLTVL.

This chain uses TRBV7-9 with TRBJ2-7; TRBD2 matches at 9 bases. V dropped 7 bases and J dropped 5; count of bases not matched to a gene: 9. This CDR3 has 14 amino acids. CDR1 is SEHNR and CDR2 is FQNEAQ in the germline V gene (reference sequence). The chain's CDR3 is CASTIPGLAHEQYF. DNA for the CDR3: TGTGCCAGCACGATACCGGGACTAGCCCACGAGCAGTACTTC.

The V call is TRBV15, the J call TRBJ2-6; D ambiguous. The CDR3 has 13 residues. Germline-derived CDR1 and CDR2 are LNHNV and YYDKDF (reference sequence). V was shortened by 2 bases and J by 4 bases, with 3 bases between the two germline ends. The CDR3 nucleotides read TGTGCCACCAGCAGACGGGGGGCCAACGTCCTGACTTTC. It yields the protein CATSRRGANVLTF.

The chain has TRBV6-5 and TRBJ2-7, with D maybe TRBD2 (5 bases). Germline V gene data show CDR1 as MNHEY and CDR2 as SVGAGI. The germline V and J ends were trimmed by 2 bases and 3 bases, with 11 bases remaining between them. This CDR3 has 14 residues. The CDR3 DNA follows: TGTGCCAGCAGTTACAGAGGGAACAACTACGAGCAGTACTTC. Translated: CASSYRGNNYEQYF.

This clone has only one observation. The J gene is TRBJ2-3, the V gene TRBV6-5; 8 nucleotides align to TRBD2. The CDR3 extends over 16 amino acids. The ends lost 2 bases at V and 1 base at J; junction bases unmatched: 5. From germline, CDR1 is MNHEY and CDR2 SVGAGI. CDR3 loop: CASSYNAGGGTDTQYF. CDR3 bases: TGTGCCAGCAGTTACAATGCGGGGGGAGGCACAGATACGCAGTATTTT.

The gene calls are TRBV6-1 and TRBJ1-2; no clear D. Trimming cost V 1 base and J 5 bases, with 11 bases left between them. The CDR3 loop spans 14 amino acids. The germline V gene encodes CDR1 MNHNS and CDR2 SASEGT. The CDR3 region is CASSEGGKPYGYTF. The CDR3 bases are TGTGCCAGCAGTGAAGGAGGGAAACCTTATGGCTACACCTTC.

The chain employs TRBV2 and TRBJ2-5, with a weak D call TRBD1 (5 bases). This CDR3 has 14 residues. Germline V gene sequence: CDR1 SNHLY, CDR2 FYNNEI. Deletions cut 4 bases from V and 5 bases from J, with 14 bases between. The CDR3 is CASSGKGRAETQYF. In nucleotides, the CDR3 is TGTGCCAGCAGTGGGAAGGGGCGCGCGGAGACCCAGTACTTC.

The chain couples TRBV18 to TRBJ1-5, with D hard to call. Trimming took 2 bases from V and 0 from J, leaving 5 bases between them. The CDR3 extends over 14 amino acids. Germline V gives CDR1 KGHSH, CDR2 LQKENI. The chain's CDR3 is CASSPEDSNQPQHF. CDR3 nucleotide sequence: TGTGCCAGCTCACCAGAGGATAGCAATCAGCCCCAGCATTTT.